This TCR beta chain was found in a study of T cell repertoires in cytomegalovirus infection. Turning to the study itself: CMV infection plus the matching HLA type was flagged by public TCR beta signatures.

In this sample, this clonotype turned up many times. Its target is unknown. V was pared by 0 bases and J by 2 bases, with 0 bases of the junction left unmatched. The CDR3 has 14 residues. The V gene's germline CDR1 is SGHTA and CDR2 FQGNSA. TCRdb independently ran MiXCR on the reads; one entry per CDR3 protein. The sample records 680,000 or so distinct CDR3 sequences, around a third being singletons. Study conclusions and caveats: There were HLA-C-restricted CMV-specific TCR beta clonotypes dominating the ex vivo response.

The chain carries TRBV7-2 and TRBJ1-2; the match to TRBD1 covers 7 bases. This sequence originates from a human donor in good health (CMV status not recorded). Some clones in this sample may be carry-over from other donors' samples. The sample consisted of cultured PBMCs, taken from culture after CMV antigen stimulation. As DNA, the CDR3 is TGTGCCAGCAGCTTAGCGGGACAGAACTATGGCTACACCTTC. Protein sequence: CASSLAGQNYGYTF.